This passage covers 16 T cell receptor beta chains from one sample sequenced in a study of blood T cell repertoires in COVID-19. Measured with immunoSEQ multiplex PCR; TCRdb has only the in-frame clones, and not every one. Of 100,000 to 150,000 clones listed, 81% were seen once; the top ten hold almost 8.5%. Sequenced: peripheral blood. The receptor set was obtained from a woman aged 55-75 years with active or convalescent COVID-19.

The rearrangement uses TRBV6-1 and TRBJ1-5; tentatively, D is TRBD1 (5 bases). Trimming shortened V by 1 base and J by 6 bases, and 10 bases separated the two germline ends. The germline CDR1 and CDR2 sequences are MNHNS and SASEGT. The CDR3 sequence is 14 residues long. CDR3 DNA sequence: TGTGCCAGCAGTGAAGGGAGGGGCGGTCAGCCCCAGCATTTT. Protein product: CASSEGRGGQPQHF.

The rearrangement links TRBV3-1 (or the pseudogene TRBV3-2) to TRBJ2-1, with 7 bases identical to TRBD1. Trimming took 4 bases from V and 15 from J; bases not matched to a gene: 12. From germline, CDR1 is LGHDT and CDR2 YNNKEL (reference sequence). CDR3 size: 13 residues. The CDR3 DNA sequence: TGTGCCAGCAGCCTTGGGACAGATCAAATGGGGTTCTTC. This codes for CASSLGTDQMGFF.

The gene calls are TRBV5-3 and TRBJ2-6; D might be TRBD1 (6 bases). TRBV5-3 is treated as an ORF (open reading frame) with a function not yet certain. The CDR3 length is 16 residues. Trimming cost V 4 bases and J 0 bases, with 11 bases left between them. CDR3 sequence: CARSGGTLSGANVLTF. In nucleotides, the CDR3 is TGTGCCAGAAGCGGGGGCACCCTCTCTGGGGCCAACGTCCTGACTTTC.

With respect to this clone: One end of the junction varies from germline; a read error may be responsible. The rearrangement uses TRBV28 and TRBJ2-5; D gene unclear. Per germline, CDR1 MDHEN and CDR2 SYDVKM. CDR3 length: 12 amino acids. CDR3 in amino acids: CASSLNHETQYF. CDR3 DNA: TGTGCCAGCAGCCTAAACCACGAGACCCAGTACTTC.

This clone was observed a handful of times. The rearrangement joins TRBV30 to TRBJ2-1, with 11 bases aligning to TRBD2. This CDR3 contains 17 residues. Losses at the gene ends were 3 bases for V and 3 bases for J; bases not matched to a gene: 10. Germline lookup yields CDR1 GTSNPN and CDR2 SVGIG (reference sequence). The CDR3 bases are TGTGCCTGGAGAGGCCTAGCGGGAGGACCCCTCTACAATGAGCAGTTCTTC. It is translated as CAWRGLAGGPLYNEQFF.

The chain combines TRBV6-5 with TRBJ1-4, with D perhaps TRBD1 (5 bases). Germline V lookup: CDR1 MNHEY, CDR2 SVGAGI. This CDR3 spans 14 amino acids. Trimming removed 4 bases at V and 8 bases at J, with 14 bases between. The CDR3 is CASSSGGGVEKLFF. In nucleotides, the CDR3 is TGTGCCAGCAGTTCCGGGGGGGGAGTGGAAAAACTGTTTTTT.

The rearrangement uses TRBV27 and TRBJ1-1, with D maybe TRBD1 (5 bases). In germline, CDR1 is MNHEY, CDR2 SMNVEV (reference sequence). Trimming pared 6 bases from V and 7 bases from J, leaving 9 bases between. The CDR3 has 11 amino acids. The chain's CDR3 is CASRGGVEAFF. Written as DNA, the CDR3 is TGTGCCAGCAGGGGGGGTGTTGAAGCTTTCTTT.

DNA of the CDR3: TGTGCCAGCAGCGTTGGACAGGGTTTTGAAAAACTGTTTTTT. It yields the protein CASSVGQGFEKLFF. The gene calls are TRBV9 and TRBJ1-4, with TRBD1 identical over 8 bases. J gave up 7 bases and V 2 bases, and 4 bases lay outside the gene matches. CDR3 length: 14 residues. Germline V gene lookup returns CDR1 SGDLS and CDR2 YYNGEE.

This clone has only a few counts. CDR3 sequence: CAGETGGEAFF. CDR3 nucleotides: TGTGCCGGGGAGACAGGGGGCGAAGCTTTCTTT. The chain is built from TRBV30 and TRBJ1-1; 10 nucleotides agree with TRBD1. The CDR3 runs to 11 residues. The germline gives CDR1 GTSNPN, CDR2 SVGIG (reference sequence). The V gene end was trimmed by 8 bases and the J gene end by 8 bases; junction bases not matched to a gene: 5. Drawing the rest from reference TRBV30 and TRBJ1-1, the complete variable domain is SQTIHQWPATLVQPVGSPLSLECTVEGTSNPNLYWYRQAAGRGLQLLFYSVGIGQISSEVPQNLSASRPQDRQFILSSKKLLLSDSGFYLCAGETGGEAFFGQGTRLTVV.

This chain uses TRBV5-1 with TRBJ2-1, with D possibly being TRBD2 (5 bases). The CDR3 runs to 12 residues. Germline CDR1 SGHRS, CDR2 YFSETQ. Between the trimmed V and J ends, which lost 8 bases and 1 base, there was a span of 7 bases. The CDR3 loop reads CARRASYNEQFF. The CDR3 DNA sequence: TGCGCCAGGAGGGCATCCTACAATGAGCAGTTCTTC.

This clone came up a few times. The genes are TRBV5-4 and TRBJ1-5; no reliable D call. This CDR3 has 15 residues. The V and J ends lost 0 bases and 5 bases respectively, with 12 bases between them. Germline-derived CDR1 and CDR2 are SGHNT and YYREEE (reference sequence). The CDR3 bases are TGTGCCAGCAGCTTGGATGCGGGCGCGGATCAGCCCCAGCATTTT. This sequence encodes CASSLDAGADQPQHF.

V usage is TRBV27 and J usage is TRBJ2-5; TRBD2 matches at 8 bases. The V segment lost 3 bases and the J segment 2 bases; nucleotides outside the gene matches: 5. This CDR3 is built from 15 residues. In germline, CDR1 is MNHEY, CDR2 SMNVEV (reference sequence). This chain's CDR3 is CASSFSGGVQETQYF. DNA for the CDR3: TGTGCCAGCAGTTTTTCCGGGGGGGTGCAAGAGACCCAGTACTTC.

The CDR3 region is CASSSDSPLHF. The CDR3 DNA is TGTGCCAGCAGCTCTGATTCACCCCTCCACTTT. The V call is TRBV28, the J call TRBJ1-6; D unclear. The V gene lost 6 bases and the J gene lost 8 bases, with 5 bases spanning the gap. Germline CDR1 is MDHEN and CDR2 is SYDVKM. The CDR3 totals 11 residues. The full variable domain, its missing parts supplied by reference TRBV28 and TRBJ1-6, is DVKVTQSSRYLVKRTGEKVFLECVQDMDHENMFWYRQDPGLGLRLIYFSYDVKMKEKGDIPEGYSVSREKKERFSLILESASTNQTSMYLCASSSDSPLHFGNGTRLTVT.

The genes are TRBV6-1 and TRBJ1-6, with D uncertain. Trimming took off 0 bases at V and 9 bases at J, with 6 bases between the two ends. Germline loops: CDR1 MNHNS, CDR2 SASEGT. This CDR3 is 13 amino acids long. The DNA for the CDR3 is TGTGCCAGCAGTGAAGCTTCCCTTTCACCCCTCCACTTT. Translated: CASSEASLSPLHF.

The gene calls are TRBV11-2 and TRBJ2-5; TRBD2 agrees at 14 bases. V was pared by 5 bases and J by 4 bases, with 6 bases of the junction left unmatched. The CDR3 spans 16 residues. Germline lookup yields CDR1 SGHAT and CDR2 FQNNGV. CDR3 region: CASSPLGLAGAETQYF. The CDR3 region has the DNA TGTGCCAGCAGCCCCCTGGGACTAGCGGGGGCAGAGACCCAGTACTTC.

The CDR3 sequence is CASSLPSSVSGNTIYF. In nucleotides, the CDR3 is TGTGCCAGCAGCTTGCCCTCGTCGGTCTCTGGAAACACCATATATTTT. The gene calls are TRBV5-6 and TRBJ1-3; no clear D. Looked up from germline, CDR1 is SGHDT and CDR2 is YYEEEE. Trimming removed 1 base from V and 0 bases from J, with 11 bases in between. This CDR3 has 16 amino acids.